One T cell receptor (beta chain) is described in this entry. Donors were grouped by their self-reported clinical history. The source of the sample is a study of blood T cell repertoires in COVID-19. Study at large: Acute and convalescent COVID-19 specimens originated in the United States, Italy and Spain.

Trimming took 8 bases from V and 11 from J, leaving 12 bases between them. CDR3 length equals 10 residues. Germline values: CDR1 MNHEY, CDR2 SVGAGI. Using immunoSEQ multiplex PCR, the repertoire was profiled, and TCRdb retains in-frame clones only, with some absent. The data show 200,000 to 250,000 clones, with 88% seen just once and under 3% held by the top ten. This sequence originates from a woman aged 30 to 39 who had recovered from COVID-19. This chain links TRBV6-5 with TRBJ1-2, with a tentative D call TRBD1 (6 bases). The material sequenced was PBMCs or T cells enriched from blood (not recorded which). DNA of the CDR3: TGTGCCAGCCGGACAGAGAAGTACACCTTC. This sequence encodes CASRTEKYTF.